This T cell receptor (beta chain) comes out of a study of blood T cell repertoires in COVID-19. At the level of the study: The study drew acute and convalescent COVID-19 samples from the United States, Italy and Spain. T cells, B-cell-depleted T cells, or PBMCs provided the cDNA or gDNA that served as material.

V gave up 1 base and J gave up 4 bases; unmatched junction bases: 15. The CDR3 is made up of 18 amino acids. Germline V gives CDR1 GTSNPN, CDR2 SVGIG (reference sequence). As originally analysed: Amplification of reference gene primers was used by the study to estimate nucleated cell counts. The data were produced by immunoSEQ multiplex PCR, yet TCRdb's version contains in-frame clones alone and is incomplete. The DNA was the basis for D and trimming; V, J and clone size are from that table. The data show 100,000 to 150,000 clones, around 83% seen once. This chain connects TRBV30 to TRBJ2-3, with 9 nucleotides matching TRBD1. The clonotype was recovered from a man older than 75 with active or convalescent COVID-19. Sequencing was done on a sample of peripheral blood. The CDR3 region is CAWSDPQGAKRRADTQYF. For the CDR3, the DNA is TGTGCCTGGAGTGACCCACAGGGGGCGAAAAGGAGGGCAGATACGCAGTATTTT. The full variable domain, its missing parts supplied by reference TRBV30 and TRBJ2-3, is SQTIHQWPATLVQPVGSPLSLECTVEGTSNPNLYWYRQAAGRGLQLLFYSVGIGQISSEVPQNLSASRPQDRQFILSSKKLLLSDSGFYLCAWSDPQGAKRRADTQYFGPGTRLTVL.